Given below is one T cell receptor (beta chain) in context. The record originates from a study of blood T cell repertoires in COVID-19. On the study more broadly: The analysed material was cDNA or gDNA that came from T cells, B-cell-depleted T cells, or PBMCs.

V gave up 0 bases and J gave up 8 bases, with 13 bases separating them. Germline CDR1 LGHNA, CDR2 YNFKEQ. The CDR3 is 15 residues long. Per the original data handling: Reference gene primers were amplified, and this amplification served to estimate nucleated cell counts. TCRdb's copy holds only in-frame clones and misses some; the assay was immunoSEQ multiplex PCR. The DNA gave D and trimming, while V, J and clone size come from that table. The profile shows approximately 53,000 clones, 90% of them singletons. This receptor was identified in a woman aged 80 or over with acute or convalescent COVID-19. Source material: peripheral blood. The chain employs TRBV4-2 and TRBJ1-4; D uncertain. CDR3 sequence reads: CASSQDFGGKEKLFF. DNA of the CDR3: TGTGCCAGCAGCCAAGATTTTGGAGGGAAGGAAAAACTGTTTTTT.